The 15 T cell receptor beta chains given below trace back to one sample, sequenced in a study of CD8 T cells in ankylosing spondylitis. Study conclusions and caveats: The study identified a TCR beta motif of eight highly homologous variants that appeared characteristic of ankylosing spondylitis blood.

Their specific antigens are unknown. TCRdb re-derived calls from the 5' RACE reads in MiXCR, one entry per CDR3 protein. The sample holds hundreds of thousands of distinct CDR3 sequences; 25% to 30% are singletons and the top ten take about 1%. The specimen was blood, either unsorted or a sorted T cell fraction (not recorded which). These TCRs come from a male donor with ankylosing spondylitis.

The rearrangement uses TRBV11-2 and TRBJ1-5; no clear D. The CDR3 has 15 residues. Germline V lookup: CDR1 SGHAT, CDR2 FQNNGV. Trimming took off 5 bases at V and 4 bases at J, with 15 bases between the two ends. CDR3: CASSPGSTPNQPQHF. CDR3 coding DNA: TGTGCCAGCAGCCCGGGGTCCACTCCAAATCAGCCCCAGCATTTT.

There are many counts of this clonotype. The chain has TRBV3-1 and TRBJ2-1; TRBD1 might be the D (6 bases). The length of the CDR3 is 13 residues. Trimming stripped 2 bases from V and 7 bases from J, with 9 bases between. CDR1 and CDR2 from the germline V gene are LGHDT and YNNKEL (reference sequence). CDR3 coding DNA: TGTGCCAGCAGCCAAATGAGGGGGAATGAGCAGTTCTTC. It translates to CASSQMRGNEQFF.

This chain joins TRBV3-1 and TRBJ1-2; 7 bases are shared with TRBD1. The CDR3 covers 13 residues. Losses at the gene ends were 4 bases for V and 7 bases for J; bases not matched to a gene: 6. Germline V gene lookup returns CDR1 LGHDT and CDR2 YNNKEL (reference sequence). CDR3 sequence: CASSPRRGAGYTF. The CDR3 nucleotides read TGTGCCAGCAGCCCCCGCAGGGGGGCTGGCTACACCTTC.

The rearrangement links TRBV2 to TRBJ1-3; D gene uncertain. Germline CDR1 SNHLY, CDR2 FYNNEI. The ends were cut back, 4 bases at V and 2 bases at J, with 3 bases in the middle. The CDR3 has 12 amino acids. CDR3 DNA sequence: TGTGCCAGCAGTGGGGCTGGAAACACCATATATTTT. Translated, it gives CASSGAGNTIYF. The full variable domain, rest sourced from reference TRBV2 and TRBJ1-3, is EPEVTQTPSHQVTQMGQEVILRCVPISNHLYFYWYRQILGQKVEFLVSFYNNEISEKSEIFDDQFSVERPDGSNFTLKIRSTKLEDSAMYFCASSGAGNTIYFGEGSWLTVV.

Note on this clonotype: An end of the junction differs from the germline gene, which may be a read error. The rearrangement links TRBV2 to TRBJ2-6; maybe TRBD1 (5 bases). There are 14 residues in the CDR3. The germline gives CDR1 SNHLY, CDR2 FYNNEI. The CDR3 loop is CASRTASGANALTF. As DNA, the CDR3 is TGTGCCAGCAGGACAGCCTCTGGGGCCAACGCCCTGACTTTC.

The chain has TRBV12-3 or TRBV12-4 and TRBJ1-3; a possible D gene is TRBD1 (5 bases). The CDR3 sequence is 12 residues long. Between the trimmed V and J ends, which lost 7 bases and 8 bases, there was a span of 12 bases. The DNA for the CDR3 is TGTGCCAGCACCCCTCGGGGGGACACCATATATTTT. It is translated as CASTPRGDTIYF.

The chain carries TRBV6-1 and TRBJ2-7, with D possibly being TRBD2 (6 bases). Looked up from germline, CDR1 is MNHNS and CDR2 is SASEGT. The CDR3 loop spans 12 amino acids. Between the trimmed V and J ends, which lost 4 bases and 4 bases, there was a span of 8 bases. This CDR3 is CASSVLAYEQYV. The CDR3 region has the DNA TGTGCCAGCAGTGTACTAGCTTACGAGCAGTACGTC.

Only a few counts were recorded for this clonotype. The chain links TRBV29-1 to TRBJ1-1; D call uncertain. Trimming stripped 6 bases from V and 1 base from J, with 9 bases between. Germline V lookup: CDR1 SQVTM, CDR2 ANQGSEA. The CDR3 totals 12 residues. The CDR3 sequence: CSVRTGNTEAFF. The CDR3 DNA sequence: TGCAGCGTCAGGACGGGGAACACTGAAGCTTTCTTT.

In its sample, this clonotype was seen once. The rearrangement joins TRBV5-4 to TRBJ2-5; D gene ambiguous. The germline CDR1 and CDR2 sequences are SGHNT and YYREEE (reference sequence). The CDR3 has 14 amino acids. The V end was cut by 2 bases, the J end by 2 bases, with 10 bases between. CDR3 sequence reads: CASSLGSQQETQYF. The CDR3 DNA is TGTGCCAGCAGCTTAGGTTCTCAACAAGAGACCCAGTACTTC. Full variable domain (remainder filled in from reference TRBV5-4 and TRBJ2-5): ETGVTQSPTHLIKTRGQQVTLRCSSQSGHNTVSWYQQALGQGPQFIFQYYREEENGRGNFPPRFSGLQFPNYSSELNVNALELDDSALYLCASSLGSQQETQYFGPGTRLLVL.

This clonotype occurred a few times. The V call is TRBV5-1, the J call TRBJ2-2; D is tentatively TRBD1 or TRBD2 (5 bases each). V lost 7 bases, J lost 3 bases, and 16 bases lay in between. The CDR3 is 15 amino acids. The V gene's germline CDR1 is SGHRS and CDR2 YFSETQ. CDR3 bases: TGCGCCAGCGATCCAGGCCAGGGAGACACCGGGGAGCTGTTTTTT. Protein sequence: CASDPGQGDTGELFF.

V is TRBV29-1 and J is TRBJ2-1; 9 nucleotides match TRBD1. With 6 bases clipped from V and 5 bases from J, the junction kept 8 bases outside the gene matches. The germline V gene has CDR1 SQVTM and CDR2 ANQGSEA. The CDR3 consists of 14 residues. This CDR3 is CSVADRGRHNEQFF. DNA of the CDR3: TGCAGCGTCGCGGACAGGGGTCGCCACAATGAGCAGTTCTTC.

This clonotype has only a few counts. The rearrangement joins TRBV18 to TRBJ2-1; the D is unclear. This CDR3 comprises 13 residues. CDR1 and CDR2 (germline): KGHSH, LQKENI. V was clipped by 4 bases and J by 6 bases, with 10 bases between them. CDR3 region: CASSQFSGNEQFF. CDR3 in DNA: TGTGCCAGCTCACAATTCTCCGGCAATGAGCAGTTCTTC.

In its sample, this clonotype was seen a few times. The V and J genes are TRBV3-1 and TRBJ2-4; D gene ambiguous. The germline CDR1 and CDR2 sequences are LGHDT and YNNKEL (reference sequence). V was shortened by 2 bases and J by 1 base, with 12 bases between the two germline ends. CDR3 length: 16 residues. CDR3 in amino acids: CASSQIQKPAKNIQYF. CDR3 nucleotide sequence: TGTGCCAGCAGCCAAATTCAGAAACCCGCCAAAAACATTCAGTACTTC.

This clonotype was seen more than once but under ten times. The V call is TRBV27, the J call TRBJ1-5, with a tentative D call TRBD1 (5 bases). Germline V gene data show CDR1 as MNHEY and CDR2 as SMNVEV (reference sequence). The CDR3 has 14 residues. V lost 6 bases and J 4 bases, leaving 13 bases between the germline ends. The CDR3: CASRPGRPNQPQHF. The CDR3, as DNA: TGTGCCAGCAGGCCGGGACGGCCAAATCAGCCCCAGCATTTT.

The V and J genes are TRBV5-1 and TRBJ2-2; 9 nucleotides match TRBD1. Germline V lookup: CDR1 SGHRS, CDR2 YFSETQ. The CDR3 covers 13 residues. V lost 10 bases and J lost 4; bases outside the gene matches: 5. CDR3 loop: CASRTGATGELFF. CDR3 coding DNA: TGCGCCTCCCGGACAGGGGCCACCGGGGAGCTGTTTTTT.